This TCR beta chain is from a study of blood T cell repertoires in COVID-19. Whole-study context: Whether acute or convalescent, the COVID-19 samples came from the United States, Italy and Spain. The cDNA or gDNA used as material had been derived from T cells, B-cell-depleted T cells, or PBMCs.

This clone was seen just once. Seattle's enrolled individuals joined amid active infection and were then monitored longitudinally. As originally analysed: Amplification from reference gene primers served as the basis for estimated nucleated cell counts. Some clones are missing from TCRdb's copy, which holds only in-frame ones; the method was immunoSEQ multiplex PCR. V, J and clone size are taken as reported in that table, and D and trimming were inferred from the DNA itself. The sample includes fewer than 350,000 clones, 80% to 95% of them seen just once. The sequenced sample was peripheral blood. The TCR comes from a woman aged 25-40 years with COVID-19, enrolled during active disease.

CDR3 nucleotides: TGTGCCAGCAGCTTACAGGGCGGGGGCGAAAAACTGTTTTTT. Translated: CASSLQGGGEKLFF. The chain couples TRBV11-2 to TRBJ1-4; weak D call: TRBD1 (6 bases). Germline CDR1 SGHAT, CDR2 FQNNGV. Trimming removed 2 bases from V and 8 bases from J, with 12 bases in between. CDR3 length: 14 residues.